The 2 T cell receptor beta chains given below trace back to one sample, sequenced in a study of technical replicates of blood from a few donors. TCRdb keeps only in-frame clones here, not all; method: immunoSEQ multiplex PCR. There are some 80,000 clones in the sample; 90% to 97% occur only once, and 0.35% to 0.45% lies in the top ten. Sequencing used T cells isolated from PBMCs. The receptors here all came from a human donor in good health.

This chain joins TRBV5-1 and TRBJ2-7, with 11 bases aligning to TRBD2. After removal of 1 base from V and 2 bases from J, the junction contained 2 bases not matched to a gene. Germline CDR1 SGHRS, CDR2 YFSETQ. This CDR3 comprises 15 residues. In nucleotides, the CDR3 is TGCGCCAGCAGCTTGTCTAGCGGGGGGCCCTACGAGCAGTACTTC. Translating gives CASSLSSGGPYEQYF.

The chain recombines TRBV27 with TRBJ2-7; 10 bases are a match to TRBD1. Looked up from germline, CDR1 is MNHEY and CDR2 is SMNVEV (reference sequence). The V segment lost 5 bases and the J segment 3 bases; nucleotides outside the gene matches: 4. This CDR3 contains 14 residues. This chain's CDR3 is CASSGRTGGYEQYF. In nucleotides, the CDR3 is TGTGCCAGCAGTGGTAGGACAGGGGGCTACGAGCAGTACTTC.